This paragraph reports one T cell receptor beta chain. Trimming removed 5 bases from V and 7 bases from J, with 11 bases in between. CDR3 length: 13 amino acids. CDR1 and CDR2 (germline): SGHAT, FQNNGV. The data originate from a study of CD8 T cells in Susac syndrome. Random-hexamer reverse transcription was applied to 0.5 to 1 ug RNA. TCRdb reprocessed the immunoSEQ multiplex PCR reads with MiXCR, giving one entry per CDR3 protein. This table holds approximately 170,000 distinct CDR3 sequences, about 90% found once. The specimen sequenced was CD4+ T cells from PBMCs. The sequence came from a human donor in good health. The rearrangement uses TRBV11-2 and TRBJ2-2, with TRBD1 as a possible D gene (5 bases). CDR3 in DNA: TGTGCCAGCAGCATAAGGGGCCGCGGGGAGCTGTTTTTT. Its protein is CASSIRGRGELFF.